These 7 T cell receptor beta chains were all obtained from the same sample, sequenced in a study of T cell responses to AZD1222 COVID-19 vaccine. Profiling relied on immunoSEQ multiplex PCR, and the TCRdb table lists in-frame clones only, not all of them. Seen here are some 81,000 clones, around 84% observed once, and the top ten hold 5.6%. The specimen was peripheral blood, collected 28 days after the second AZD1222 dose. The receptors come from an adult who received the AZD1222 COVID-19 vaccine.

In DNA form, the CDR3 reads TGTGCCAGCAGCCGAACGAGGGACATCAATCAGCCCCAGCATTTT. Its translation: CASSRTRDINQPQHF. The chain carries TRBV4-2 and TRBJ1-5; D is possibly TRBD1 (6 bases). This CDR3 is 15 amino acids long. Germline V gene lookup returns CDR1 LGHNA and CDR2 YNFKEQ. V was clipped by 4 bases and J by 3 bases, with 13 bases between them.

V gene TRBV20-1 combines with J gene TRBJ2-1; D not certain. Trimming cost V 5 bases and J 9 bases, with 11 bases left between them. The germline V gene has CDR1 DFQATT and CDR2 SNEGSKA (reference sequence). The CDR3 loop spans 11 amino acids. CDR3 coding DNA: TGCAGTGCTCCTTGGGTCCGTGAGCAGTTCTTC. This codes for CSAPWVREQFF.

The V call is TRBV14, the J call TRBJ2-1; 12 nucleotides line up with TRBD2. This CDR3 spans 16 amino acids. Germline CDR1 reads SGHDN; CDR2 reads FVKESK. The J segment lost 5 bases and the V segment lost 2 bases, leaving 4 bases of the junction unmatched. CDR3 sequence: CASSQQLAGGNNEQFF. Here the CDR3 DNA reads TGTGCCAGCAGCCAACAACTAGCGGGGGGTAACAATGAGCAGTTCTTC. Full variable domain (outside the CDR3, taken from reference TRBV14 and TRBJ2-1): EAGVTQFPSHSVIEKGQTVTLRCDPISGHDNLYWYRRVMGKEIKFLLHFVKESKQDESGMPNNRFLAERTGGTYSTLKVQPAELEDSGVYFCASSQQLAGGNNEQFFGPGTRLTVL.

The DNA of the CDR3 is TGTGCTAGTGCCTTACCCCGGGGGGGGAGAACCTACAATGAGCAGTTCTTC. This gives the protein CASALPRGGRTYNEQFF. J is TRBJ2-1 and V is TRBV12-5; 8 bases match TRBD2. Germline CDR1 LGHNT, CDR2 FRNRAP. This CDR3 is 17 amino acids long. The J segment lost 2 bases and the V segment lost 7 bases, leaving 13 bases of the junction unmatched. The variable domain in full, with the rest retrieved from reference TRBV12-5 and TRBJ2-1, is DARVTQTPRHKVTEMGQEVTMRCQPILGHNTVFWYRQTMMQGLELLAYFRNRAPLDDSGMPKDRFSAEMPDATLATLKIQPSEPRDSAVYFCASALPRGGRTYNEQFFGPGTRLTVL.

V gene TRBV28 combines with J gene TRBJ2-7, with TRBD1 identical over 7 bases. The V and J ends lost 6 bases and 1 base, in that order; junction bases with no gene match: 9. The CDR3 contains 15 residues. Germline values: CDR1 MDHEN, CDR2 SYDVKM. CDR3 DNA: TGTGCCAGCAGGGGCACCGGGACAGCTTCCTACGAGCAGTACTTC. The encoded protein is CASRGTGTASYEQYF.

This clone appeared once. V and J are TRBV7-2 and TRBJ1-5; tentative D call: TRBD1 (5 bases). The CDR3 sequence is 15 residues long. From germline, CDR1 is SGHTA and CDR2 FQGNSA. V was trimmed by 0 bases and J by 3 bases, leaving 9 bases between them. Here the CDR3 DNA reads TGTGCCAGCAGCTTAGCGTCAGGGTTCAATCAGCCCCAGCATTTT. Its translation: CASSLASGFNQPQHF.

This clone showed up just once. A read error may produce the germline difference seen at one junction end. The chain has TRBV28 and TRBJ2-7; TRBD1 agrees at 12 bases. Germline values: CDR1 MDHEN, CDR2 SYDVKM. The CDR3 covers 14 residues. CDR3 DNA: TGTGCCAGCAGTCTCCGGGACAGGGGGCGTACGTCGAACTTC. It codes for CASSLRDRGRTSNF.